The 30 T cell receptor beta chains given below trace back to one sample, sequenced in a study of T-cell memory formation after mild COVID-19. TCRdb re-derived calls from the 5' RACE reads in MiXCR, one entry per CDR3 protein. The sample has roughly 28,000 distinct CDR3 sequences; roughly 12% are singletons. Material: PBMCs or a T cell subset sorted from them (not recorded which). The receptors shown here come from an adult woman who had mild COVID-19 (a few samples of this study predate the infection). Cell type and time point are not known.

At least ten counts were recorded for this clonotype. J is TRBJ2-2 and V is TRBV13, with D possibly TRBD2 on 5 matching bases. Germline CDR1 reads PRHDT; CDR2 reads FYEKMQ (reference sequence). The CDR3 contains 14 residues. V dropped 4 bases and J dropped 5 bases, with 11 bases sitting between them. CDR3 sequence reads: CASSSPSGTGELFF. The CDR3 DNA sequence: TGTGCCAGCAGCTCACCCTCGGGGACCGGGGAGCTGTTTTTT.

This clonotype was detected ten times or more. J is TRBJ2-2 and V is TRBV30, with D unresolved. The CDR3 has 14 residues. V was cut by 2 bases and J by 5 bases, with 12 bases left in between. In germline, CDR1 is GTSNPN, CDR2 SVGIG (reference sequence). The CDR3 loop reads CAWSYQVGTGELFF. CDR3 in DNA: TGTGCCTGGAGTTACCAGGTCGGGACCGGGGAGCTGTTTTTT.

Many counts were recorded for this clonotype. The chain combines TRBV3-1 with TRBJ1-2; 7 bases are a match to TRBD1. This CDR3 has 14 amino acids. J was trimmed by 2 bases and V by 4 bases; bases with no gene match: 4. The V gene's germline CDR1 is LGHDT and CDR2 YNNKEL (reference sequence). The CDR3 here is CASSPGQANYGYTF. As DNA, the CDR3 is TGTGCCAGCAGCCCCGGACAGGCAAACTATGGCTACACCTTC.

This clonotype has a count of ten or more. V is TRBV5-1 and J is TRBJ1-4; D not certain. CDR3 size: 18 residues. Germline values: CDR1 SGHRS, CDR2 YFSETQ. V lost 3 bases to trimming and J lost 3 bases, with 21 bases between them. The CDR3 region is CASSSRSSPMGSNEKLFF. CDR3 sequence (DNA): TGCGCCAGCAGCTCACGATCCTCCCCAATGGGATCTAATGAAAAACTGTTTTTT.

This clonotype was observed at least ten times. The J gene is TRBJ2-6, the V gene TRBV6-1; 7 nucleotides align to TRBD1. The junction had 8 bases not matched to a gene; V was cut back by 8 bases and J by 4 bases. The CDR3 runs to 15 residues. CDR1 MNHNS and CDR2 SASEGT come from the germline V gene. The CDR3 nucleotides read TGTGCCAGCGGAAACAGGGGTGCCGGGGCCAACGTCCTGACTTTC. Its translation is CASGNRGAGANVLTF.

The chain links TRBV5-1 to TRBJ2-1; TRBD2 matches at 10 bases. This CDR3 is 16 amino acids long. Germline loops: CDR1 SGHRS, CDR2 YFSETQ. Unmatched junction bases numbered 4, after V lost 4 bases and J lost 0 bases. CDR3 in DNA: TGCGCCAGCAGCGGACTAGCGGAGAGCTCCTACAATGAGCAGTTCTTC. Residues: CASSGLAESSYNEQFF.

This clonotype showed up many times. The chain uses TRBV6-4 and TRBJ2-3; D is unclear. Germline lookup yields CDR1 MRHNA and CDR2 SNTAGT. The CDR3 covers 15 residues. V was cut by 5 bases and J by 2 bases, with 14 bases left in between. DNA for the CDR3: TGTGCCAGCAGTCAACAGACTGGAGACACAGATACGCAGTATTTT. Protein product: CASSQQTGDTDTQYF.

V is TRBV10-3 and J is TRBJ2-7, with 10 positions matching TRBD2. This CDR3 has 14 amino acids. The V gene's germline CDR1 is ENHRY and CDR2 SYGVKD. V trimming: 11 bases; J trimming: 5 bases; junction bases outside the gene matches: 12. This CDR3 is CAASPSGGLDEQYF. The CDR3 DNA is TGTGCCGCCTCCCCTAGCGGGGGTTTAGACGAGCAGTACTTC.

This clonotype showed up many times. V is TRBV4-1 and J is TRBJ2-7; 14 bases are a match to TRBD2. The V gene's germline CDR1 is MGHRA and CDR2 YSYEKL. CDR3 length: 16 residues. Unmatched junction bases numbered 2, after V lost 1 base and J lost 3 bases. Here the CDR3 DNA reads TGCGCCAGCAGCCAAGCGGGACTAGCGGGGGTCTACGAGCAGTACTTC. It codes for CASSQAGLAGVYEQYF.

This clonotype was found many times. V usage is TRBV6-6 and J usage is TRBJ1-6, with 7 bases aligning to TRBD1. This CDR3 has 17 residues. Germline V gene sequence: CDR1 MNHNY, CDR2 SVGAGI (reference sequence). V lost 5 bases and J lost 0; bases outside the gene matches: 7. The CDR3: CASSPPQGSSYNSPLHF. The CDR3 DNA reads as TGTGCCAGCAGTCCCCCACAGGGGAGCTCCTATAATTCACCCCTCCACTTT.

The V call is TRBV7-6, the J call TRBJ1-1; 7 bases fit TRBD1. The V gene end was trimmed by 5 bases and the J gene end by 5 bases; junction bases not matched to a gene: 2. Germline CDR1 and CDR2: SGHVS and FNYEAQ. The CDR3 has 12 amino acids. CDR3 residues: CASSIQGTEAFF. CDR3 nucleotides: TGTGCCAGCAGCATACAGGGGACTGAAGCTTTCTTT.

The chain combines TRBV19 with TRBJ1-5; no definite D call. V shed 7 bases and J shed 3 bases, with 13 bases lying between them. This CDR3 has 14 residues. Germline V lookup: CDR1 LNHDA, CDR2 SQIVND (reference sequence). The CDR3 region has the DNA TGTGCCAGTATCAAGACCGGGAACAATCAGCCCCAGCATTTT. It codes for CASIKTGNNQPQHF.

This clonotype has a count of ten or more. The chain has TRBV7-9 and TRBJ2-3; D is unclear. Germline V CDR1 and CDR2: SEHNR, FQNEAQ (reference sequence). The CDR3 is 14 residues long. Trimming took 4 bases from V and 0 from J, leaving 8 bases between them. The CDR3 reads CASSYVSSTDTQYF. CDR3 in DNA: TGTGCCAGCAGCTATGTCTCTAGCACAGATACGCAGTATTTT.

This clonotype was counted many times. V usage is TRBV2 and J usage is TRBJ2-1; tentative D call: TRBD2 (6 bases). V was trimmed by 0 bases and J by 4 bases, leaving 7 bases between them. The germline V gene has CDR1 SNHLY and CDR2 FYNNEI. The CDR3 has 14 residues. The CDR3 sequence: CASSEASGYNEQFF. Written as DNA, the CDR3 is TGTGCCAGCAGTGAAGCTAGCGGTTACAATGAGCAGTTCTTC.

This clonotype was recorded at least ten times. The CDR3 is CASSLGGLSYEQYF. The CDR3 DNA reads TGTGCCAGCAGCTTAGGGGGGCTATCCTACGAGCAGTACTTC. The chain has TRBV7-9 and TRBJ2-7, with a tentative D call TRBD1 (6 bases). CDR3 length: 14 residues. The germline gives CDR1 SEHNR, CDR2 FQNEAQ (reference sequence). V lost 1 base, J lost 1 base, and 8 bases lay in between.

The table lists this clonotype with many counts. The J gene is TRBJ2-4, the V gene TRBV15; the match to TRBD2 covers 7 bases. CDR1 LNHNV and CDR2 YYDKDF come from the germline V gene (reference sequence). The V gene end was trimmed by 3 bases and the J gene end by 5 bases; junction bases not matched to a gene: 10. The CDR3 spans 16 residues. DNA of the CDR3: TGTGCCACCAGCAGGGATGCGGGAGTGAACCAAAACATTCAGTACTTC. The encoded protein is CATSRDAGVNQNIQYF.

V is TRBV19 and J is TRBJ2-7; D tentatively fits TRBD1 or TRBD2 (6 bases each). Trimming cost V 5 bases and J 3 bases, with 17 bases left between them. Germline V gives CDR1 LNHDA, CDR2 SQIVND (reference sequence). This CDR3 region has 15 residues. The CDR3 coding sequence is TGTGCCAGTAGTCCCGGGGGCAGGGGAGACTACGAGCAGTACTTC. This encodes CASSPGGRGDYEQYF.

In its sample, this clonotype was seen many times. The CDR3 is CASSQGGFGGGYTF. Written as DNA, the CDR3 is TGTGCCAGCAGCCAAGGCGGGTTTGGAGGGGGCTACACCTTC. The chain joins TRBV3-1 to TRBJ1-2; D call uncertain. V was trimmed by 1 base and J by 8 bases, leaving 14 bases between them. CDR3 size: 14 residues. CDR1 and CDR2 from the germline V gene are LGHDT and YNNKEL (reference sequence).

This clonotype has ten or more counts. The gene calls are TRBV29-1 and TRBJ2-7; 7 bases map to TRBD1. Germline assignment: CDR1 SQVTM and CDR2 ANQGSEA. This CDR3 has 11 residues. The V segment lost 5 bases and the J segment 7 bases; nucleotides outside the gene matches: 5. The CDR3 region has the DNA TGCAGCGTTAAGGGGGCAGGGGAGCAGTACTTC. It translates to CSVKGAGEQYF.

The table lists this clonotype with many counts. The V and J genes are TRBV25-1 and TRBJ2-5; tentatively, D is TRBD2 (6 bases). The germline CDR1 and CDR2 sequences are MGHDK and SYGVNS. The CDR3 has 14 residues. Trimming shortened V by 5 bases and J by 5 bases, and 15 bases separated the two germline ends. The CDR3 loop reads CASSSETSLETQYF. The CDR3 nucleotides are TGTGCCAGCAGTAGCGAGACTAGTCTGGAGACCCAGTACTTC.

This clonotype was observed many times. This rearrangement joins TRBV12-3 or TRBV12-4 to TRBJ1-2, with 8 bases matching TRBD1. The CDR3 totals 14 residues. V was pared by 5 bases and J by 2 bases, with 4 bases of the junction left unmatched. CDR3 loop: CASSPQGANYGYTF. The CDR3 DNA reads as TGTGCCAGCAGTCCGCAGGGGGCGAACTATGGCTACACCTTC.

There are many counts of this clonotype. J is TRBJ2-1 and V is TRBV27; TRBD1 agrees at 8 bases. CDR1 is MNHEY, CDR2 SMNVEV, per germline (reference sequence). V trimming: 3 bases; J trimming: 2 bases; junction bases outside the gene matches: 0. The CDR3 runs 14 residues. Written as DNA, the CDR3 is TGTGCCAGCAGTTTCAGGGGGCCCTACAATGAGCAGTTCTTC. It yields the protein CASSFRGPYNEQFF.

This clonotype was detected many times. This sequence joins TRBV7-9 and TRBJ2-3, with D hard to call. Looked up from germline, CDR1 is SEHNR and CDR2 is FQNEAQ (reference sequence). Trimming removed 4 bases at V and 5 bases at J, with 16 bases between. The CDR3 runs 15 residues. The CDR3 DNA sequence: TGTGCCAGCAGCTCGTGGACCGGTGTAGTAGATACGCAGTATTTT. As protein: CASSSWTGVVDTQYF.

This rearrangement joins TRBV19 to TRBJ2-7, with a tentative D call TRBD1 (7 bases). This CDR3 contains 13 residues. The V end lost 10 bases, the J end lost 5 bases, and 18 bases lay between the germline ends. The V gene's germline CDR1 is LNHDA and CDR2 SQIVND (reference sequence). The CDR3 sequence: CATNRGGSDEQYF. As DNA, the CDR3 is TGTGCCACAAACAGGGGAGGATCGGACGAGCAGTACTTC. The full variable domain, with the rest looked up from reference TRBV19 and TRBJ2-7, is DGGITQSPKYLFRKEGQNVTLSCEQNLNHDAMYWYRQDPGQGLRLIYYSQIVNDFQKGDIAEGYSVSREKKESFPLTVTSAQKNPTAFYLCATNRGGSDEQYFGPGTRLTVT.

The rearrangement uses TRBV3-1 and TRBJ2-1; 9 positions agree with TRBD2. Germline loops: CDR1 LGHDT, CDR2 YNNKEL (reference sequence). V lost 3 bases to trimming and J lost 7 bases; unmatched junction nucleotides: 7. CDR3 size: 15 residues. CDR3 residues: CASSHPGGLANEQFF. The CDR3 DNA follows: TGTGCCAGCAGCCACCCTGGGGGACTAGCAAATGAGCAGTTCTTC.

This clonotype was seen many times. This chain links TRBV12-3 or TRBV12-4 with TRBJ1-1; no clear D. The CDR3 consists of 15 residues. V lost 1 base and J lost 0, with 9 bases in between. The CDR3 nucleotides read TGTGCCAGCAGTTTAGGTGAAAGCATGAACACTGAAGCTTTCTTT. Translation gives CASSLGESMNTEAFF.

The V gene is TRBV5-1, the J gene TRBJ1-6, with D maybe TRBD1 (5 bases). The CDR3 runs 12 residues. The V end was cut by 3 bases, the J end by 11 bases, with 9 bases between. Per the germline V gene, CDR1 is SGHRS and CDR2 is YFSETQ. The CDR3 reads CASSSPGAPLHF. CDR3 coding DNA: TGCGCCAGCAGCTCTCCGGGGGCACCCCTCCACTTT. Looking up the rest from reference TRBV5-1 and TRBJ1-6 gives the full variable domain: KAGVTQTPRYLIKTRGQQVTLSCSPISGHRSVSWYQQTPGQGLQFLFEYFSETQRNKGNFPGRFSGRQFSNSRSEMNVSTLELGDSALYLCASSSPGAPLHFGNGTRLTVT.

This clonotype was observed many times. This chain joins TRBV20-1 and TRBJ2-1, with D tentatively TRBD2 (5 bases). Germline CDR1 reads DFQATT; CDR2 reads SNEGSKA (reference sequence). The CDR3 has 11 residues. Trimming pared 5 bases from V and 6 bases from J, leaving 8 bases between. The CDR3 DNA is TGCAGTGCTCCTAGCCCCAATGAGCAGTTCTTC. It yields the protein CSAPSPNEQFF.

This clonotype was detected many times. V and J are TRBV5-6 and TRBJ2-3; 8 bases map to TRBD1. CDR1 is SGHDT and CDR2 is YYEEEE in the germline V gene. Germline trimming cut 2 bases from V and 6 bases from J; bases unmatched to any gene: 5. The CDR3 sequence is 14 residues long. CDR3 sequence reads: CASSFGQGRDTQYF. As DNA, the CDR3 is TGTGCCAGCAGCTTTGGACAGGGCAGGGATACGCAGTATTTT.

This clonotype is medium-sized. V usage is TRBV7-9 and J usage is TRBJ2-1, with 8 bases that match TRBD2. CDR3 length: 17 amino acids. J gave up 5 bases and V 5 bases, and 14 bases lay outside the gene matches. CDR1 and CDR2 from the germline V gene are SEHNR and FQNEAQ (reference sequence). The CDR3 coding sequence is TGTGCCAGCAGCGTATTAGCGGGATTTAAACCTAACAATGAGCAGTTCTTC. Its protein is CASSVLAGFKPNNEQFF.